This is a list of T cell receptor beta chains from one sample in a study of blood T cell repertoires in COVID-19. Some clones are missing from TCRdb's copy, which holds only in-frame ones; the method was immunoSEQ multiplex PCR. The data hold 450,000 to 500,000 clones, with approximately 83% observed a single time. Sequencing was carried out using peripheral blood. The receptors derive from a human donor in a cohort sampled during active COVID-19. Each CDR3 is given with its conserved first and last residue.

length	V	J	CDR3
13	TRBV15	TRBJ1-1	CATSRDSEGEPFF
11	TRBV29-1	TRBJ1-1	CSSAVNTEAFF
14	TRBV6-1	TRBJ2-7	CASSERGQGGEQYF
13	TRBV2	TRBJ2-5	CASSLGNQETQYF
15	TRBV7-9	TRBJ1-2	CASSRADRGGYGYTF
16	TRBV11-2	TRBJ2-5	CASSYLRDRRRETQYF
14	TRBV27	TRBJ1-1	CASSLSWPPTRAFF
13	TRBV5-1	TRBJ2-3	CASSSDQGGPQYF
15	TRBV5-1	TRBJ2-7	CASSPPGTIHHEQYF
13	TRBV2	TRBJ2-3	CASFLAGSDTQYF
12	TRBV7-3	TRBJ2-5	CASAGTDETQYF
13	TRBV12-3/TRBV12-4	TRBJ2-7	CAINGANRYEQYF
16	TRBV5-4	TRBJ2-2	CASSLSGTGWNGELFF
14	TRBV7-8	TRBJ1-1	CASSEEVSDTEAFF
16	TRBV7-9	TRBJ1-6	CASSFGQSAPNSPLHF
14	TRBV7-9	TRBJ2-7	CASEQGAYPYEQYF
13	TRBV2	TRBJ1-3	CASSAHSGNTIYF
18	TRBV5-6	TRBJ1-5	CASSSGQGSSKSNQPQHF
15	TRBV6-5	TRBJ2-7	CASSLGLAGTREQYF
14	TRBV6-1	TRBJ2-7	CASSEYRGSYEQYF
15	TRBV2	TRBJ1-4	CASSEVPGTHEKLFF
12	TRBV9	TRBJ2-7	CASSPQGYEQYF
14	TRBV11-2	TRBJ1-5	CASSADRAGQPQHF
13	TRBV6-5	TRBJ2-7	CASSLWDSYEQYF
14	TRBV11-3	TRBJ2-7	CASSLDRNSYEQYF
15	TRBV7-9	TRBJ2-7	CASSLAGTSDYEQYF
15	TRBV9	TRBJ2-7	CASSVGVSFLVEQYF
17	TRBV7-2	TRBJ2-7	CASSLAPRGTTRYEQYF
16	TRBV15	TRBJ2-7	CATSRLAVGAGREQYF
16	TRBV7-9	TRBJ1-3	CASSLWGTGVGNTIYF
15	TRBV3-1/TRBV3-2	TRBJ1-1	CASSPDGGVDTEAFF
14	TRBV5-1	TRBJ2-1	CASSSRISGSEQFF
17	TRBV3-1/TRBV3-2	TRBJ2-2	CASSFRQGARGTGELFF
17	TRBV5-1	TRBJ1-3	CASSLPEGSSSGNTIYF
18	TRBV4-3	TRBJ2-7	CASSQVKGSGRDSYEQYF
16	TRBV15	TRBJ1-5	CATVVGGGYSNQPQHF
13	TRBV9	TRBJ1-1	CASSTRMNTEAFF
15	TRBV27	TRBJ2-7	CASYTAGGMRDEQYF
13	TRBV7-9	TRBJ1-1	CASSLNTNTEAFF
17	TRBV5-1	TRBJ2-3	CASSLGGLSGNTDTQYF
17	TRBV11-2	TRBJ2-2	CASSFTGGDHYTGELFF
12	TRBV18	TRBJ1-1	CASSRSQAEAFF
19	TRBV4-3	TRBJ2-2	CASSQDPPSSGRNTGELFF
15	TRBV7-9	TRBJ2-5	CASSGGFGTQETQYF
16	TRBV7-2	TRBJ1-2	CASSPKVLTGVKGYTF
14	TRBV5-1	TRBJ1-4	CASSLRTDGKVLFF
15	TRBV5-1	TRBJ2-3	CASSLGQGGPHTQYF
15	TRBV5-1	TRBJ1-1	CASSLGLGGGTEAFF
15	TRBV18	TRBJ2-1	CASSPSSGGKIEQFF
14	TRBV5-4	TRBJ2-4	CASSLDRGQNIQYF
16	TRBV4-1	TRBJ1-6	CASSQEQATVGSPLHF